The T cell receptor (beta chain) under discussion was sequenced for a study of PD-L1 blockade in urothelial cancer. At the level of the study: Males with bladder-origin urothelial cancer constituted about nine tenths of the roughly 29 patients. The median number of T cells present in blood samples was approximately 140,000.

Libraries were prepared by immunoSEQ multiplex PCR; TCRdb keeps only in-frame clonotypes and omits some of them. The sample has tens of thousands of clones, 65% to 85% seen once. V trimming: 7 bases; J trimming: 4 bases; junction bases outside the gene matches: 10. The CDR3 consists of 15 residues. Looked up from germline, CDR1 is SGHRS and CDR2 is YFSETQ. The sample's time point: pretreatment peripheral blood. The clonotype was recovered from a man in his 60s with urothelial cancer. Sample: PBMCs, taken around atezolizumab (anti-PD-L1) treatment. The chain joins TRBV5-1 to TRBJ2-3; 9 bases line up with TRBD1. The CDR3 region is CASSYRDRAADTQYF. CDR3 sequence (DNA): TGCGCCAGCTCATACCGGGACAGGGCGGCAGATACGCAGTATTTT.